The TCR beta chain described here comes from a study of T cells after yellow fever vaccination. Overall study findings and caveats: Post-booster repertoires contained most primary-vaccination clones again (roughly 95% CD4, around 88% CD8).

The TCR cDNA carried a universal primer site and UMIs from 5'RACE template switching. TCRdb independently ran MiXCR on the 5' RACE reads; one entry per CDR3 protein. This sample yields 300,000 to 450,000 distinct CDR3 sequences, of which 6.2% are seen a single time; approximately 15% belongs to the top ten. This clonotype turned up a few times. No antigen is known for it. V was clipped by 4 bases and J by 1 base, with 10 bases between them. Germline loops: CDR1 SGHTA, CDR2 FQGNSA. This CDR3 is 14 amino acids long. The rearrangement links TRBV7-2 to TRBJ2-5; D might be TRBD1 or TRBD2, each matching 5 bases. The sample was PBMCs, taken 5 days after the yellow fever booster vaccination. This receptor was identified in a man aged 25-45 years who received the YFV17D yellow fever vaccine. CDR3: CASSYRGAQETQYF. CDR3 in DNA: TGTGCCAGCAGCTACCGAGGGGCCCAAGAGACCCAGTACTTC.